This T cell receptor beta chain appears in the sequencing data of a study of control samples from healthy donors and cancer patients. Profiled with immunoSEQ multiplex PCR; TCRdb holds only in-frame clones, not every one. The top ten hold roughly 15% of the sample, which has around 93,000 clones, 88% seen once. Germline values: CDR1 MRHNA, CDR2 SNTAGT. The CDR3 extends over 13 amino acids. Deletions cut 3 bases from V and 1 base from J, with 6 bases between. The receptor's source is a man aged 25-45 years in good health. Input material: blood. V and J are TRBV6-4 and TRBJ1-1; no reliable D call. CDR3 sequence: CASSEDGNTEAFF. DNA of the CDR3: TGTGCCAGCAGTGAAGACGGGAACACTGAAGCTTTCTTT.